These 25 T cell receptor beta chains came from one sample sequenced in a study of CD8 T cells in ankylosing spondylitis. TCRdb itself ran the 5' RACE reads through MiXCR, one entry per CDR3 protein. The sample consists of around 210,000 distinct CDR3 sequences, 7% to 10% of them appearing once. The sequencing input was blood, either unsorted or a sorted T cell fraction (not recorded which). These TCRs come from a female donor with ankylosing spondylitis or in good health (not recorded which).

This clonotype has at least ten counts. V gene TRBV29-1 combines with J gene TRBJ2-1; no clear D gene. Germline assignment: CDR1 SQVTM and CDR2 ANQGSEA. V lost 0 bases and J 7 bases, leaving 4 bases between the germline ends. The CDR3 runs 11 residues. CDR3 amino acids: CSVEDGNEQFF. CDR3 coding DNA: TGCAGCGTTGAAGATGGAAATGAGCAGTTCTTC.

On this clonotype itself: A much larger clone differs by one base, so this may be a read error. This sequence joins TRBV12-3 or TRBV12-4 and TRBJ1-1; D might be TRBD1 (5 bases). This CDR3 has 15 amino acids. This chain's CDR3 is CVSTTPGGLNTEAFF. In DNA, the CDR3 is TGTGTCAGCACTACTCCGGGGGGTCTGAACACTGAAGCTTTCTTT.

This clonotype has ten or more counts. The chain recombines TRBV12-3 or TRBV12-4 with TRBJ2-2; D is ambiguous. This CDR3 comprises 14 residues. Trimming left V 7 bases short and J 2 bases short, with 11 bases between. DNA of the CDR3: TGTGCCAGCACCCTGGAGACCAACACCGGGGAGCTGTTTTTT. This encodes CASTLETNTGELFF.

The chain recombines TRBV5-4 with TRBJ2-7; a weak D match, TRBD2 (5 bases). The germline V gene encodes CDR1 SGHNT and CDR2 YYREEE (reference sequence). Trimming left V 2 bases short and J 2 bases short, with 14 bases between. There are 15 residues in the CDR3. The CDR3: CASSFGGGPAYEQYF. In DNA form, the CDR3 reads TGTGCCAGCAGCTTTGGAGGCGGGCCGGCCTACGAGCAGTACTTC.

The rearrangement uses TRBV7-2 and TRBJ1-3; D unresolved. This CDR3 is built from 16 residues. V shed 4 bases and J shed 0 bases, with 13 bases lying between them. Germline V gives CDR1 SGHTA, CDR2 FQGNSA. The DNA for the CDR3 is TGTGCCAGCAGCTCGTCGGGCCTGCGCTCTGGAAACACCATATATTTT. Its protein product is CASSSSGLRSGNTIYF.

This clonotype came up many times. The chain joins TRBV20-1 to TRBJ2-7; D is uncertain. Germline V CDR1 and CDR2: DFQATT, SNEGSKA (reference sequence). The CDR3 is 11 amino acids. The V end lost 0 bases, the J end lost 8 bases, and 8 bases lay between the germline ends. The CDR3 reads CSARDSPQQYF. The CDR3 DNA sequence: TGCAGTGCTAGAGACTCGCCCCAGCAGTACTTC.

This clonotype was observed at least ten times. The chain couples TRBV14 to TRBJ2-1; D gene ambiguous. V was clipped by 0 bases and J by 0 bases, with 6 bases between them. Germline values: CDR1 SGHDN, CDR2 FVKESK. The CDR3 runs to 15 residues. The CDR3 loop reads CASSQDFTSYNEQFF. The DNA of the CDR3 is TGTGCCAGCAGCCAAGACTTTACCTCCTACAATGAGCAGTTCTTC.

This clonotype was picked up many times. The rearrangement joins TRBV28 to TRBJ2-3; maybe TRBD2 (6 bases). Germline CDR1 MDHEN, CDR2 SYDVKM. There are 15 residues in the CDR3. V was trimmed by 5 bases and J by 2 bases, leaving 14 bases between them. The CDR3 reads CASSLGSGATDTQYF. The DNA for the CDR3 is TGTGCCAGCAGTCTCGGGAGTGGGGCCACAGATACGCAGTATTTT.

At least ten counts were recorded for this clonotype. J is TRBJ2-1 and V is TRBV20-1, with D maybe TRBD1 (5 bases). Germline V gene lookup returns CDR1 DFQATT and CDR2 SNEGSKA (reference sequence). Trimming shortened V by 5 bases and J by 4 bases, and 15 bases separated the two germline ends. The CDR3 is made up of 14 amino acids. CDR3: CSAAQVLKYNEQFF. In nucleotides, the CDR3 is TGCAGTGCTGCACAGGTTCTAAAATACAATGAGCAGTTCTTC.

This rearrangement joins TRBV29-1 to TRBJ1-2; perhaps TRBD1 as D (5 bases). Germline V gene data show CDR1 as SQVTM and CDR2 as ANQGSEA. The CDR3 loop spans 15 amino acids. V was cut by 4 bases and J by 2 bases, with 17 bases left in between. The DNA of the CDR3 is TGCAGCGTTGTCAGCCGGGACGGCTTAAACTATGGCTACACCTTC. Translation: CSVVSRDGLNYGYTF.

The sample holds many counts of this clonotype. The CDR3 region is CSARLWGRSGGNWNEQFF. Here the CDR3 DNA reads TGCAGTGCTAGGCTCTGGGGAAGATCGGGAGGTAACTGGAATGAGCAGTTCTTC. The rearrangement uses TRBV20-1 and TRBJ2-1; TRBD2 matches at 7 bases. The CDR3 runs 18 residues. CDR1 and CDR2 (germline): DFQATT, SNEGSKA (reference sequence). Germline trimming cut 3 bases from V and 7 bases from J; bases unmatched to any gene: 21.

This clonotype was seen repeatedly, ten times or more. The CDR3 coding sequence is TGTGCCAGCAGCTCCGGGGGGAGCTCCTACAATGAGCAGTTCTTC. Residues: CASSSGGSSYNEQFF. The chain is built from TRBV5-6 and TRBJ2-1; TRBD2 matches at 7 bases. The CDR3 covers 15 residues. J was trimmed by 0 bases and V by 3 bases; bases with no gene match: 3. CDR1 and CDR2 from the germline V gene are SGHDT and YYEEEE.

This clonotype was observed at least ten times. The V call is TRBV7-2, the J call TRBJ1-1; D is perhaps TRBD1 (5 bases). Germline V gene sequence: CDR1 SGHTA, CDR2 FQGNSA. Trimming shortened V by 5 bases and J by 2 bases, and 15 bases separated the two germline ends. CDR3 length equals 15 residues. CDR3 DNA sequence: TGTGCCAGCAGCCTGGGGACCTCAGCTAACACTGAAGCTTTCTTT. This codes for CASSLGTSANTEAFF.

This clonotype was observed at least ten times. The rearrangement links TRBV6-1 to TRBJ1-1, with 8 nucleotides matching TRBD1. The V gene's germline CDR1 is MNHNS and CDR2 SASEGT. V shed 5 bases and J 5 bases; nucleotides not matched to a gene: 7. The CDR3 contains 14 residues. The CDR3 bases are TGTGCCAGCAGTCCCACAGGGGGGAGGACTGAAGCTTTCTTT. This codes for CASSPTGGRTEAFF.

This clonotype was observed at least ten times. The V call is TRBV25-1, the J call TRBJ2-1; D gene uncertain. CDR3 size: 11 residues. In germline, CDR1 is MGHDK, CDR2 SYGVNS. V was pared by 8 bases and J by 5 bases, with 7 bases between. The DNA of the CDR3 is TGTGCCAGCGGCCCCAACAATGAGCAGTTCTTC. Amino acids: CASGPNNEQFF. The variable domain in full, completed from reference TRBV25-1 and TRBJ2-1, reads EADIYQTPRYLVIGTGKKITLECSQTMGHDKMYWYQQDPGMELHLIHYSYGVNSTEKGDLSSESTVSRIRTEHFPLTLESARPSHTSQYLCASGPNNEQFFGPGTRLTVL.

This clonotype was found a few times. J is TRBJ2-1 and V is TRBV20-1; TRBD2 matches at 7 bases. The germline V gene encodes CDR1 DFQATT and CDR2 SNEGSKA (reference sequence). The CDR3 totals 17 residues. J gave up 1 base and V 0 bases, and 9 bases lay outside the gene matches. The CDR3 DNA is TGCAGTGCTAGAGAGAGTAGGGCTAGCGGATCCTACAATGAGCAGTTCTTC. Residues: CSARESRASGSYNEQFF.

This clonotype was detected many times. The chain combines TRBV5-1 with TRBJ1-3, with a possible D match to TRBD1 (5 bases). V lost 4 bases and J 4 bases, leaving 15 bases between the germline ends. Germline V lookup: CDR1 SGHRS, CDR2 YFSETQ. The CDR3 consists of 15 residues. This chain's CDR3 is CASSLPGGDGNTIYF. Written as DNA, the CDR3 is TGCGCCAGCAGCCTCCCGGGGGGTGACGGAAACACCATATATTTT.

The J gene is TRBJ2-3, the V gene TRBV7-9; D gene ambiguous. Looked up from germline, CDR1 is SEHNR and CDR2 is FQNEAQ (reference sequence). V was pared by 5 bases and J by 3 bases, with 15 bases between. This CDR3 has 15 amino acids. CDR3 sequence (DNA): TGTGCCAGCAGCCAAGCAGGCGGTCTTACAGATACGCAGTATTTT. As protein: CASSQAGGLTDTQYF.

This clonotype was seen at least ten times. This rearrangement joins TRBV25-1 to TRBJ2-7; TRBD1 agrees at 9 bases. The CDR3 extends over 16 amino acids. The ends lost 5 bases at V and 3 bases at J; junction bases unmatched: 11. The germline V gene has CDR1 MGHDK and CDR2 SYGVNS. The CDR3 DNA reads as TGTGCCAGCAGTTCTCAGGAGACAGGGGGGCTCTACGAGCAGTACTTC. Protein product: CASSSQETGGLYEQYF.

This clonotype was seen ten or more times. V usage is TRBV5-1 and J usage is TRBJ2-5; no reliable D call. The CDR3 contains 12 residues. Per the germline V gene, CDR1 is SGHRS and CDR2 is YFSETQ. V lost 1 base and J lost 2, with 3 bases in between. This CDR3 is CASSLSQETQYF. The CDR3, as DNA: TGCGCCAGCAGCTTGTCACAAGAGACCCAGTACTTC.

This clonotype has ten or more counts. The chain employs TRBV20-1 and TRBJ2-7; weak D call: TRBD2 (5 bases). Germline CDR1 DFQATT, CDR2 SNEGSKA (reference sequence). Trimming removed 4 bases at V and 2 bases at J, with 15 bases between. This CDR3 is 14 amino acids long. CDR3 in DNA: TGCAGTGCTATCCCCCCTAGCAGCCCCTACGAGCAGTACTTC. Translated: CSAIPPSSPYEQYF.

This clonotype was counted ten times or more. V usage is TRBV28 and J usage is TRBJ1-2; no definite D call. CDR1 is MDHEN, CDR2 SYDVKM, per germline. The CDR3 length is 12 residues. V lost 4 bases and J 8 bases, leaving 11 bases between the germline ends. The CDR3 region has the DNA TGTGCCAGCAGTTCGCGGGCGAACGGCTACACCTTC. This codes for CASSSRANGYTF.

This clonotype was detected a few times. In DNA, the CDR3 is TGTGCCAGCAGTCGCCGGGGACTAGCGACACAAGAGACCCAGTACTTC. Amino acid sequence: CASSRRGLATQETQYF. V gene TRBV7-9 combines with J gene TRBJ2-5, with 10 bases aligning to TRBD2. After removal of 6 bases from V and 2 bases from J, the junction contained 9 bases not matched to a gene. The CDR3 sequence is 16 residues long. Per germline, CDR1 SEHNR and CDR2 FQNEAQ (reference sequence). Together with reference TRBV7-9 and TRBJ2-5, the CDR3 gives the full variable domain: DTGVSQNPRHKITKRGQNVTFRCDPISEHNRLYWYRQTLGQGPEFLTYFQNEAQLEKSRLLSDRFSAERPKGSFSTLEIQRTEQGDSAMYLCASSRRGLATQETQYFGPGTRLLVL.

The chain has TRBV7-2 and TRBJ2-4; D remains ambiguous. The CDR3 consists of 15 residues. V was pared by 0 bases and J by 1 base, with 7 bases between. CDR1 is SGHTA, CDR2 FQGNSA, per germline. The CDR3 nucleotides are TGTGCCAGCAGCTTAGCGGAGATCGCCAAAAACATTCAGTACTTC. Translating it yields CASSLAEIAKNIQYF.

This clonotype was found many times. The chain couples TRBV12-3 or TRBV12-4 to TRBJ2-2; D gene uncertain. The CDR3 loop spans 13 amino acids. Trimming cost V 6 bases and J 5 bases, with 10 bases left between them. CDR3 protein: CASRPRVTGELFF. CDR3 DNA: TGTGCCAGCAGACCTCGGGTTACCGGGGAGCTGTTTTTT.